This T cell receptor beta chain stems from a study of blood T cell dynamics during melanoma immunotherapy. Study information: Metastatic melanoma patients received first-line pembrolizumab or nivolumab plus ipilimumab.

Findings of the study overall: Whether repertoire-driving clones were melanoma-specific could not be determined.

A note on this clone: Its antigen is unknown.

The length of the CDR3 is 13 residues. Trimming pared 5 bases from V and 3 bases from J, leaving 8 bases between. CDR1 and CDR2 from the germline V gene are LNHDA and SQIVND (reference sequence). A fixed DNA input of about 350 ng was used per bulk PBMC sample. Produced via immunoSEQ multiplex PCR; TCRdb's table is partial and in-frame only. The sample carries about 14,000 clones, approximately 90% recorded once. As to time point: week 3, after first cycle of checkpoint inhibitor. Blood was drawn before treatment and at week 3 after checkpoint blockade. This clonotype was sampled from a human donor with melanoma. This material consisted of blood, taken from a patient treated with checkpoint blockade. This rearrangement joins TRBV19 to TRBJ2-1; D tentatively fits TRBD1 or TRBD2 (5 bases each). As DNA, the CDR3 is TGTGCCAGTAGTCGGGACCACTACAATGAGCAGTTCTTC. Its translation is CASSRDHYNEQFF.